The entry that follows covers one T cell receptor beta chain sequence. Its antigen remains unidentified. The limits of the CDR3 on the DNA are not certain, so only TCRdb's listed CDR3 is given. TCRdb re-called the 5' RACE reads through MiXCR, storing one row per CDR3 protein. The sample lists hundreds of thousands of distinct CDR3 sequences, 9% to 15% occurring once. This specimen comes from a study of T cells after yellow fever vaccination. Findings and limits, study-wide: The secondary response showed a weaker magnitude and a faster peak, day 5 versus 15. A large majority of primary-vaccination clones showed up again after the booster (about 97% CD4, 88% CD8). Within FACS-sorted repertoires, abundant clonotypes contaminating from the bulk population could be present.

Both ends counted, the CDR3 spans 19 residues. Germline CDR1 is MDHEN and CDR2 is SYDVKM. The TCR comes from a man between 25 and 39 years old who received the YFV17D yellow fever vaccine. Source: PBMCs, taken on the day of the yellow fever booster vaccination. The rearrangement links TRBV28 to TRBJ2-3; TRBD2 was called by the table and not checked on the DNA. This CDR3 is CASSSGAGRAQIRSILVYF.